One sample yielded the 5 T cell receptor beta chains listed below, sequenced in a study of T cells expressing NK-cell markers. From its re-call of the 5' RACE reads, TCRdb lists each CDR3 protein once, without DNA. Listed are about 550,000 distinct CDR3 sequences; 3% to 4.5% falls within the top ten. The sample taken for sequencing was blood T cells: a sorted CD56 or NKG2C T cell subset, CD4+ or CD8+ T cells, or bulk PBMC T cells (not recorded which). Receptors originate from a man younger than 30 in good health.

The V and J genes are TRBV6-5 and TRBJ2-7; TCRdb proposes TRBD1, but this gene call is untestable without DNA. Germline lookup yields CDR1 MNHEY and CDR2 SVGAGI. This CDR3 has 16 residues. CDR3 protein: CASSYPRTGGGYEQYF.

V and J are TRBV12-1 and TRBJ2-7; the TCRdb D gene call, TRBD2, has no DNA to confirm it. TRBV12-1 is a documented pseudogene. CDR3 length equals 15 residues. CDR3 sequence: CASSLTSGRTYEQYF.

This chain joins TRBV7-2 and TRBJ1-5; TCRdb lists TRBD1, though no DNA is available to test this call. CDR1 is SGHTA and CDR2 is FQGNSA in the germline V gene. This CDR3 contains 15 residues. The CDR3 here is CASSYGAGGLQPQHF.

V is TRBV21-1 and J is TRBJ2-5. TRBV21-1 represents a pseudogene. This CDR3 has 14 residues. CDR3 loop: CDLSVSGNQETQYF.

The CDR3 loop is CASSRTGTYQETQYF. The rearrangement uses TRBV12-3 or TRBV12-4 and TRBJ2-5; absent DNA, TCRdb's TRBD1 call cannot be checked. The CDR3 has 15 residues.